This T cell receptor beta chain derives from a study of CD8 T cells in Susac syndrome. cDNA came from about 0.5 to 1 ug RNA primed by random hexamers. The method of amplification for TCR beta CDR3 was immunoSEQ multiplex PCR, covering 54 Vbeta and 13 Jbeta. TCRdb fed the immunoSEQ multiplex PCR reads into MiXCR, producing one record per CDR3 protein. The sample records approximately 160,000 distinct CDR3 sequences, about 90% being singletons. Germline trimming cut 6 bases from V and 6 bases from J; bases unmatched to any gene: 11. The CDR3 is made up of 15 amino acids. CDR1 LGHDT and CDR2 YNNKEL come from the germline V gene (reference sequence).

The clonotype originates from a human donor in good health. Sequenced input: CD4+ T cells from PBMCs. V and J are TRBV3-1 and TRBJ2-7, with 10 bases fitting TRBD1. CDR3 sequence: CASSSMAGTGVEQYF. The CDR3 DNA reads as TGTGCCAGCAGTTCGATGGCCGGGACAGGGGTCGAGCAGTACTTC.